A selection of T cell receptor beta chains follows, all from one sample in a study of Graves' ophthalmopathy and Graves' hyperthyroidism. MiXCR, run by TCRdb on the multiplex PCR reads, gives a single entry per CDR3 protein. The sample includes around 1,000,000 distinct CDR3 sequences, less than 45% of them seen just once. Specimen: peripheral blood or thyroid tissue (not recorded which). Receptors were obtained from an adult man with Graves' hyperthyroidism. Each CDR3 is given with its conserved first and last residue. D genes are given only for firm matches. The listing skips clone size in some rows; elsewhere it reads once, few, many or a size class.

clone_size	d_call	v_call	j_call	cdr3_aa	cdr3_nt
.	.	TRBV2	TRBJ1-5	CASSEDVTNLPQHF	TGTGCCAGCAGTGAGGACGTAACGAACCTGCCCCAGCATTTT
many	TRBD1	TRBV5-1	TRBJ1-1	CASSVRQGISSTEAFF	TGCGCCAGCAGCGTAAGACAGGGGATCTCGTCCACTGAAGCTTTCTTT
.	TRBD2	TRBV7-3	TRBJ2-7	CASSDSGNRYEQYF	TGTGCCAGCAGCGACAGCGGGAATAGGTACGAGCAGTACTTC
many	.	TRBV7-9	TRBJ1-4	CASSEGSAVGEKLFF	TGTGCCAGCAGCGAGGGGTCCGCCGTCGGGGAAAAACTGTTTTTT
many	TRBD1	TRBV5-1	TRBJ2-7	CASSRLGTGGDEQYF	TGCGCCAGCAGCCGACTAGGGACAGGGGGCGACGAGCAGTACTTC
.	TRBD1	TRBV30	TRBJ1-5	CAWSTGGPQPQHF	TGTGCCTGGAGTACAGGGGGCCCGCAGCCCCAGCATTTT
once	.	TRBV7-2	TRBJ1-6	CASSMGENSPLHF	TGTGCCAGCAGCATGGGTGAGAATTCACCCCTCCACTTT
many	.	TRBV29-1	TRBJ2-5	CSVEDLWGRRGETQYF	TGCAGCGTTGAAGATCTTTGGGGGCGAAGGGGGGAGACCCAGTACTTC
.	.	TRBV29-1	TRBJ1-6	CSVGGGEGSPLHF	TGCAGCGTTGGGGGGGGAGAGGGGTCACCCCTCCACTTT
.	.	TRBV25-1	TRBJ2-7	CASSEERERGSYEQYF	TGTGCCAGCAGTGAAGAAAGGGAGAGGGGAAGCTACGAGCAGTACTTC
.	.	TRBV15	TRBJ2-7	CATSREILGQNTYEQYF	TGTGCCACCAGCAGAGAGATCTTGGGGCAGAACACCTACGAGCAGTACTTC
many	TRBD1	TRBV2	TRBJ1-4	CASSAYGTANEKLFF	TGTGCCAGCAGTGCGTACGGGACAGCAAATGAAAAACTGTTTTTT
few	.	TRBV28	TRBJ1-1	CASSLPATEAFF	TGTGCCAGCAGTTTACCCGCCACCGAAGCTTTCTTT
many	TRBD1	TRBV20-1	TRBJ1-1	CSARDQGQVIVLTEAFF	TGCAGTGCTAGAGACCAAGGACAGGTTATCGTTCTCACTGAAGCTTTCTTT
few	TRBD2	TRBV15	TRBJ2-7	CATRGLAGGGEQYF	TGTGCCACCAGAGGGCTGGCGGGAGGAGGCGAGCAGTACTTC
.	.	TRBV7-9	TRBJ2-3	CASSPIADTQYF	TGTGCCAGCAGCCCGATCGCAGATACGCAGTATTTT
few	.	TRBV27	TRBJ2-5	CASSLSYLHETQYF	TGTGCCAGCAGTTTATCCTATCTCCATGAGACCCAGTACTTC
.	.	TRBV7-9	TRBJ1-4	CASSFSPQIGTNEKLFF	TGTGCCAGCAGCTTTAGTCCACAGATAGGGACTAATGAAAAACTGTTTTTT
few	.	TRBV24-1	TRBJ1-2	CASSFTGQYGYTF	TGTGCCAGCAGTTTTACAGGGCAGTATGGCTACACCTTC
few	.	TRBV13	TRBJ2-7	CASSRGWEPAYEQYF	TGTGCCAGCAGCCGGGGGTGGGAGCCCGCCTACGAGCAGTACTTC
.	TRBD1	TRBV11-1	TRBJ2-5	CASSLGSRGGRETQYF	TGTGCCAGCAGCTTAGGGTCCCGAGGGGGCAGGGAGACCCAGTACTTC
.	.	TRBV12-3/TRBV12-4	TRBJ2-7	CASSFSRGGPSPYEQYF	TGTGCCAGCAGTTTCAGCAGGGGCGGCCCTAGCCCCTACGAGCAGTACTTC
many	TRBD1	TRBV2	TRBJ2-7	CASSTGQGAHEQYF	TGTGCCAGCAGTACGGGACAGGGGGCCCACGAGCAGTACTTC
many	.	TRBV19	TRBJ1-5	CASRDRPGSNQPQHF	TGTGCCAGTAGGGACAGACCGGGAAGCAATCAGCCCCAGCATTTT
once	TRBD2	TRBV29-1	TRBJ2-7	CSARGFTSGSEQYF	TGCAGTGCTAGAGGGTTCACTAGCGGGTCCGAGCAGTACTTC
few	.	TRBV2	TRBJ1-4	CASSFQGATNEKLFF	TGTGCCAGCAGTTTTCAGGGCGCAACTAATGAAAAACTGTTTTTT
few	TRBD1	TRBV29-1	TRBJ1-3	CSVEEAGTGDGYGYTIYF	TGCAGCGTTGAGGAGGCCGGGACAGGAGACGGCTATGGCTACACCATATATTTT
.	TRBD2	TRBV7-9	TRBJ2-7	CASSDPVASGNEQYF	TGTGCCAGCAGCGACCCGGTGGCTAGCGGGAACGAGCAGTACTTC
.	.	TRBV12-3/TRBV12-4	TRBJ1-2	CASSPPGGVGYTF	TGTGCCAGCAGCCCTCCGGGGGGAGTCGGCTACACCTTC